The entry below gives a single TCR beta chain sequence along with its context. The sample originates from a study of T cells after yellow fever vaccination. This CDR3 is built from 15 residues. V lost 0 bases and J 4 bases, leaving 13 bases between the germline ends. Germline values: CDR1 SGHKS, CDR2 YYEKEE (reference sequence). TCRdb re-analysed the 5' RACE reads in MiXCR, keeping a single row per CDR3 protein. The sample has about 300,000 distinct CDR3 sequences, about 4% seen once. V is TRBV5-5 and J is TRBJ1-2; a possible D gene is TRBD1 (5 bases). Sequencing used PBMCs, obtained 5 days after the yellow fever booster vaccination. The TCR sequence derives from a man between 18 and 35 years old who received the YFV17D yellow fever vaccine. The CDR3 loop is CASSLEQGRGYGYTF. CDR3 sequence (DNA): TGTGCCAGCAGCTTGGAGCAGGGTCGTGGCTATGGCTACACCTTC.